This T cell receptor (beta chain) is from a study of blood T cell repertoires in COVID-19. The length of the CDR3 is 13 residues. Germline lookup yields CDR1 WSHSY and CDR2 SAAADI. V lost 7 bases and J lost 6; bases outside the gene matches: 2. As processed by the authors: Estimation of nucleated cell counts relied on the amplification of reference gene primers. Produced via immunoSEQ multiplex PCR; TCRdb's table is partial and in-frame only. The V and J calls and clone size are taken from that table; D and trimming were inferred from the DNA. The repertoire holds around 260,000 clones, around 86% seen once, with approximately 1.4% in the top ten. This clone has just one count.

This rearrangement joins TRBV10-2 to TRBJ2-1, with 11 bases that match TRBD2. Material: peripheral blood. This clonotype originated in a woman aged 40 to 50 who had recovered from COVID-19. Written as DNA, the CDR3 is TGCGCCAGCACTGGACTAGCGGGCAATGAGCAGTTCTTC. Its protein is CASTGLAGNEQFF.